Each of the 26 T cell receptor beta chains below was sequenced from the same sample in a study of metastatic and nonmetastatic thyroid tumors. All patients were untreated before thyroid surgery. Using MiXCR, TCRdb re-called clones from the PCR reads. The sample carries around 6,000 clones, approximately 32% recorded once. Material for sequencing was adjacent normal tissue. The receptors were sampled from a female donor with papillary thyroid cancer or a benign thyroid nodule (not recorded which). Some clones in this sample may be carry-over from other donors' samples.

This clone was seen a few times. J is TRBJ1-1 and V is TRBV28, with 8 nucleotides matching TRBD1. Germline trimming cut 5 bases from V and 4 bases from J; bases unmatched to any gene: 6. Per the germline V gene, CDR1 is MDHEN and CDR2 is SYDVKM. The CDR3 length is 14 residues. CDR3 bases: TGTGCCAGCAGTGAGACAGGGGAGGGCACTGAAGCTTTCTTT. Translating it yields CASSETGEGTEAFF.

This clone was counted only a few times. V usage is TRBV28 and J usage is TRBJ2-7, with D uncertain. The CDR3 is 11 residues long. Germline V gives CDR1 MDHEN, CDR2 SYDVKM. V lost 5 bases and J 7 bases, leaving 9 bases between the germline ends. CDR3 sequence (DNA): TGTGCCAGCAGTGGGAAGGGAGAGCAGTACTTC. This gives the protein CASSGKGEQYF.

The CDR3 DNA sequence: TGTGCCAGCAGCTTGTGCGGCGAAGGGAATCAGCCCAACCATTTT. The encoded protein is CASSLCGEGNQPNHF. The rearrangement links TRBV5-5 to TRBJ1-5; no clear D gene. The germline V gene has CDR1 SGHKS and CDR2 YYEKEE (reference sequence). Deletions cut 1 base from V and 16 bases from J, with 24 bases between. CDR3 length: 15 amino acids.

CDR3 in DNA: TGTGCCAGCAGCTTATTACCCGGGACTAGCGCCTACAATGAGCAGTTCTTC. It specifies CASSLLPGTSAYNEQFF. The genes are TRBV11-2 and TRBJ2-1; 10 nucleotides agree with TRBD2. CDR3 length: 17 residues. Germline CDR1 is SGHAT and CDR2 is FQNNGV. Trimming took 2 bases from V and 2 from J; bases not matched to a gene: 6. The full variable domain, with the rest looked up from reference TRBV11-2 and TRBJ2-1, is EAGVAQSPRYKIIEKRQSVAFWCNPISGHATLYWYQQILGQGPKLLIQFQNNGVVDDSQLPKDRFSAERLKGVDSTLKIQPAKLEDSAVYLCASSLLPGTSAYNEQFFGPGTRLTVL.

The rearrangement links TRBV28 to TRBJ2-1; 8 positions agree with TRBD1. The CDR3 runs to 13 residues. Unmatched junction bases numbered 6, after V lost 6 bases and J lost 8 bases. CDR1 is MDHEN, CDR2 SYDVKM, per germline. CDR3 nucleotides: TGTGCCAGCAGAAAGACAGGGGACCATGAGCAGTTCTTC. Translation gives CASRKTGDHEQFF.

A remark on this clone: This CDR3 fails to terminate in the conserved phenylalanine or tryptophan, so it likely reflects a read error. It is unclear where the CDR3 begins or ends on the DNA, so no DNA is shown, and the CDR3 is as TCRdb lists it. This chain joins TRBV20-1 and TRBJ2-2; the listed D gene, TRBD1, was not tested against the DNA. Germline V gene data show CDR1 as DFQATT and CDR2 as SNEGSKA (reference sequence). The CDR3 contains 13 residues when both ends are counted. CDR3: CSATPGGEADRAG.

The chain carries TRBV19 and TRBJ1-5; D is unresolved. V dropped 9 bases and J dropped 3 bases, with 21 bases sitting between them. CDR1 and CDR2 (germline): LNHDA, SQIVND (reference sequence). CDR3 length: 16 amino acids. As DNA, the CDR3 is TGTGCCAGCCAAATGGGCAGTCTTGATCACAATCAGCCCCAGCATTTT. Its translation is CASQMGSLDHNQPQHF.

Concerning this clone: This may be a read error: a much more frequent sequence differs by one nucleotide. The chain joins TRBV6-2 or TRBV6-3 to TRBJ2-5; D might be TRBD1 (6 bases). The CDR3 loop spans 14 amino acids. Deletions cut 11 bases from V and 1 base from J, with 17 bases between. Looked up from germline, CDR1 is MNHEY and CDR2 is SVGEGT. The CDR3 bases are TGTGCCGGCACCATAACAGGGTTCCAAGAGACCCAGTACTTC. It codes for CAGTITGFQETQYF.

This clone was recorded a few times. The chain combines TRBV6-2 or TRBV6-3 with TRBJ1-5; 7 bases agree with TRBD1. Trimming took 7 bases from V and 4 from J; bases not matched to a gene: 4. The germline CDR1 and CDR2 sequences are MNHEY and SVGEGT. The CDR3 has 13 amino acids. The CDR3 DNA is TGTGCCAGCATGGGACAGATGAATCAGCCCCAGCATTTT. Amino acid sequence: CASMGQMNQPQHF.

The CDR3 loop is CASSVASGLGNTIYF. The CDR3 DNA sequence: TGTGCCAGCAGCGTAGCTTCGGGCCTTGGAAACACCATATATTTT. The genes are TRBV9 and TRBJ1-3; no definite D call. The length of the CDR3 is 15 residues. Germline V gives CDR1 SGDLS, CDR2 YYNGEE. V was pared by 0 bases and J by 3 bases, with 10 bases between.

The genes are TRBV20-1 and TRBJ2-3; D gene uncertain. CDR3 length: 13 amino acids. Trimming removed 1 base from V and 1 base from J, with 6 bases in between. Looked up from germline, CDR1 is DFQATT and CDR2 is SNEGSKA (reference sequence). The chain's CDR3 is CSARADGTDTQYF. In DNA, the CDR3 is TGCAGTGCTAGAGCGGATGGCACAGATACGCAGTATTTT.

DNA for the CDR3: TGTGCCAGCAGCCGAACAGGGGAGGTCAATCAGCCCCAGCATTTT. Encoded protein: CASSRTGEVNQPQHF. V usage is TRBV28 and J usage is TRBJ1-5; the match to TRBD1 covers 7 bases. This CDR3 region has 15 residues. Germline lookup yields CDR1 MDHEN and CDR2 SYDVKM. Unmatched junction bases numbered 8, after V lost 6 bases and J lost 3 bases.

CDR3: CASTRLAGGNGELFF. CDR3 sequence (DNA): TGTGCCAGTACCAGACTAGCGGGAGGTAACGGGGAGCTGTTTTTT. This chain uses TRBV19 with TRBJ2-2; 13 bases align to TRBD2. This CDR3 contains 15 residues. The germline CDR1 and CDR2 sequences are LNHDA and SQIVND (reference sequence). Trimming took 7 bases from V and 7 from J; bases not matched to a gene: 6.

This clone was seen more than once but under ten times. V is TRBV28 and J is TRBJ2-2; D is unclear. Trimming pared 1 base from V and 6 bases from J, leaving 9 bases between. The CDR3 runs to 14 residues. Germline assignment: CDR1 MDHEN and CDR2 SYDVKM. This CDR3 reads CASSLSSASGELFF. CDR3 DNA: TGTGCCAGCAGTTTATCATCGGCCTCCGGGGAGCTGTTTTTT.

This clone was seen only once. The rearrangement uses TRBV20-1 and TRBJ1-2, with 7 positions matching TRBD1. The CDR3 has 14 amino acids. The junction had 11 bases not matched to a gene; V was cut back by 3 bases and J by 7 bases. CDR1 is DFQATT, CDR2 SNEGSKA, per germline (reference sequence). The CDR3 here is CSARDQQGRGGYTF. DNA of the CDR3: TGCAGTGCTAGGGATCAACAGGGGCGTGGTGGCTACACCTTC.

Turning to this clone: This may stem from a read error, because a much larger clone lies one nucleotide away. The rearrangement joins TRBV20-1 to TRBJ1-2, with a possible D match to TRBD1 (6 bases). V lost 0 bases to trimming and J lost 2 bases, with 10 bases between them. CDR3 length equals 14 residues. From germline, CDR1 is DFQATT and CDR2 SNEGSKA (reference sequence). The CDR3 region is CSARDCGGNYGYTF. The DNA for the CDR3 is TGCAGTGCTAGAGATTGTGGGGGCAACTATGGCTACACCTTC.

Comment on this clone: At one end, the junction sequence differs from germline, possibly due to a read error. The chain links TRBV20-1 to TRBJ2-7; 7 bases agree with TRBD2. The germline CDR1 and CDR2 sequences are DFQATT and SNEGSKA (reference sequence). This CDR3 comprises 13 residues. CDR3 in DNA: TGCAGTGCTAGAGGCCTAGCGGTCTACGAGCATTACTTC. This encodes CSARGLAVYEHYF.

The J gene is TRBJ2-1, the V gene TRBV20-1; TRBD1 is a possible D gene (5 bases). CDR3 length: 13 amino acids. V was pared by 6 bases and J by 2 bases, with 11 bases between. The V gene's germline CDR1 is DFQATT and CDR2 SNEGSKA (reference sequence). This CDR3 is CSAKQGPYNEQFF. CDR3 in DNA: TGCAGTGCGAAGCAGGGCCCCTACAATGAGCAGTTCTTC.

The chain carries TRBV9 and TRBJ1-3; D call uncertain. V lost 0 bases and J lost 3, with 10 bases in between. The CDR3 sequence is 15 residues long. Germline V CDR1 and CDR2: SGDLS, YYNGEE. The chain's CDR3 is CASSVAWELGNTIYF. The CDR3 nucleotides are TGTGCCAGCAGCGTAGCCTGGGAACTTGGAAACACCATATATTTT.

This clone was seen a handful of times. The genes are TRBV2 and TRBJ1-3; D remains unclear. The CDR3 loop spans 13 amino acids. Trimming took 8 bases from V and 0 from J, leaving 8 bases between them. In germline, CDR1 is SNHLY, CDR2 FYNNEI. In nucleotides, the CDR3 is TGTGCCAGCGGATTGAACTCTGGAAACACCATATATTTT. It encodes CASGLNSGNTIYF.

This clone was counted a few times. The V call is TRBV29-1, the J call TRBJ2-7; D is ambiguous. The CDR3 is 11 residues long. V lost 4 bases to trimming and J lost 3 bases, with 7 bases between them. In germline, CDR1 is SQVTM, CDR2 ANQGSEA. The CDR3 here is CSVGSGYEQYF. CDR3 in DNA: TGCAGCGTTGGATCCGGCTACGAGCAGTACTTC.

The chain has TRBV11-2 and TRBJ1-2, with TRBD1 matching 8 bases. The CDR3 spans 16 residues. V shed 8 bases and J 3 bases; nucleotides not matched to a gene: 14. Germline V CDR1 and CDR2: SGHAT, FQNNGV. The CDR3 reads CASGEAGGSPDYGYTF. Here the CDR3 DNA reads TGTGCCAGCGGCGAGGCAGGGGGCTCCCCTGACTATGGCTACACCTTC.

This clone has a handful of counts. Different DNA sequences within this sample yield the same CDR3. The chain has TRBV7-8 and TRBJ2-7; 8 bases match TRBD1. V trimming: 1 base; J trimming: 1 base; junction bases outside the gene matches: 3. The CDR3 has 15 residues. Germline V gene lookup returns CDR1 SGHVS and CDR2 FQNEAQ. CDR3 residues: CASSLGGQESYEQYF. As DNA, the CDR3 is TGTGCCAGCAGCTTAGGGGGACAGGAATCCTACGAGCAGTACTTC.

The V gene is TRBV6-1, the J gene TRBJ2-1; TRBD2 agrees at 10 bases. The germline CDR1 and CDR2 sequences are MNHNS and SASEGT. The CDR3 is 16 residues long. The V and J ends lost 2 bases and 7 bases, in that order; junction bases with no gene match: 8. CDR3 loop: CASSEWGSGRSNEQFF. The CDR3 DNA reads TGTGCCAGCAGTGAATGGGGTAGCGGGAGGTCGAATGAGCAGTTCTTC.

In its sample, this clone ranks as large. The CDR3 is CAISPPFAATNYGYTF. As DNA, the CDR3 is TGTGCCATCAGTCCACCCTTCGCAGCCACCAACTATGGCTACACCTTC. The rearrangement uses TRBV10-3 and TRBJ1-2; D gene unclear. Trimming took off 5 bases at V and 2 bases at J, with 18 bases between the two ends. The CDR3 covers 16 residues. Looked up from germline, CDR1 is ENHRY and CDR2 is SYGVKD.

This chain joins TRBV6-2 or TRBV6-3 and TRBJ2-1, with D unresolved. The CDR3 is 13 amino acids. The germline V and J ends were trimmed by 0 bases and 7 bases, with 7 bases remaining between them. The germline V gene has CDR1 MNHEY and CDR2 SVGEGT. The CDR3 DNA follows: TGTGCCAGCAGTTACTCATCTGGGAATGAGCAGTTCTTC. Amino acids: CASSYSSGNEQFF.